The sequence of this TCR beta chain was determined in a study of blood T cell repertoires in COVID-19 (dated by TCRdb to 2020 to 2022). Looking at the study overall: The collaborator samples originated in the United States, Italy and Spain and spanned the acute and convalescent phases of COVID-19. Sample metadata almost always included a de-identified subject ID, COVID-19 status, age in years and sex. Subjects who had been exposed to COVID-19, were actively infected with it, or had recovered from it provided the deeply sampled blood TCRbeta repertoires that made up the dataset. Where HLA class I and class II types were available, the types were taken from metadata supplied by the sample provider, not from assay-based typing. The samples were drawn from the first 160 participants of the ongoing ImmuneRACE study and from about 1,200 subjects provided by 6 global collaborators. A freely available public database, intended as a resource for researchers studying the immune response to SARS-CoV-2, is where the repertoires were released. The material from the prospective study consisted of cDNA or gDNA derived from T cells, B-cell-depleted T cells, or PBMCs. What the authors observed across the whole study: How much clinical and demographic metadata was included differed by source and by participant, and the metadata was provided uncurated.

Whole blood was collected in K2EDTA tubes by collaborating institutions according to the institutions' own protocols. For TCRbeta analysis, collaborators shipped samples as frozen whole blood, isolated PBMCs, or DNA extracted from either of those sample types. The V and J ends are trimmed by 1 base and 5 bases, leaving 13 bases between them. CDR1 is given as SGHVS and CDR2 as FNYEAQ, both from the germline V gene. The CDR3 covers 15 residues, taking in both the cysteine and the phenylalanine. Of all the DNA, just the CDR3 is kept, 45 bases in frame from base 1. TCRbeta CDR3 regions were amplified from genomic DNA by means of the immunoSEQ Assay, a bias-controlled multiplex PCR. The published analysis was carried out like this. The number of nucleated cells in each sample was estimated by amplification of reference gene primers within the assay. To quantify the absolute abundance of each unique TCRbeta CDR3 rearrangement, sequence reads were collapsed and filtered. For each sample, productive Simpson clonality was calculated as the square root of Simpson's diversity index across productive rearrangements. Not all clones reach the TCRdb copy of this immuneACCESS table, which keeps in-frame sequences only. Checked studies attribute under half of the gap to unresolved V genes and leave the rest unexplained. V and J calls and clone size are those listed in that table; D and trimming were worked out from the DNA. Here the sample has tens of thousands of clones; around 75% occur a single time. Under 25% of the sample is in the top ten clones.

Judged by its sample share, this clone qualifies as hyperexpanded (1% or more). It lacks a known antigen. One base away there is no much larger clone; base qualities are not given. Recombination connected TRBV7-6 to TRBJ2-3; the best D guess is TRBD1, with 5 bases matching. The receptor comes from a man between 65 and 85 years old with acute or convalescent COVID-19. Material for sequencing was peripheral blood. In nucleotide form, the sequence is TGTGCCAGCAGCTTAGAGGGGATGACCGGAGATACGCAGTATTTT. Its protein product is CASSLEGMTGDTQYF.